This T cell receptor beta chain was found in a study of T-cell reconstitution after alpha-beta-depleted transplantation in children. This clonotype was detected many times. A TCRbeta library incorporating unique molecular identifiers was prepared. MiXCR was run by TCRdb on the PCR reads, yielding one entry per CDR3 protein. The sample includes 90,000 to 100,000 distinct CDR3 sequences, 9% to 15% of them seen just once. V lost 3 bases to trimming and J lost 2 bases, with 8 bases between them. This CDR3 contains 13 residues. Germline CDR1 reads DFQATT; CDR2 reads SNEGSKA (reference sequence). The V gene is TRBV20-1, the J gene TRBJ2-1; possibly TRBD1 or TRBD2 for D (5 bases each). The sample here was PBMCs from the stem cell graft donor, taken from the stem cell graft. The sequence came from a human donor who donated a stem cell graft to a child with inherited bone marrow failure. CDR3 in DNA: TGCAGTGCTAGCTGGGGGACCTACAATGAGCAGTTCTTC. This codes for CSASWGTYNEQFF.